This passage covers 27 T cell receptor beta chains from one sample sequenced in a study of blood T cells in healthy people across ages. The second PCR ran about 6 to 11 cycles with a sample-barcoded 5' primer and J-beta primers. TCRdb reprocessed the 5' RACE reads via MiXCR and lists one record per CDR3 protein. Found here are almost 1 million distinct CDR3 sequences, roughly half of them singletons; the top ten hold over 20%. Input material: blood. The receptor source for this set is a woman aged 60-70 years in good health.

The chain is built from TRBV28 and TRBJ2-3; possibly TRBD2 for D (6 bases). In germline, CDR1 is MDHEN, CDR2 SYDVKM. Trimming pared 7 bases from V and 6 bases from J, leaving 23 bases between. The CDR3 sequence is 16 residues long. The CDR3 protein is CASTNALTGVSDTQYF. CDR3 bases: TGTGCCAGCACCAACGCCCTGACGGGAGTATCGGATACGCAGTATTTT.

The chain is built from TRBV20-1 and TRBJ2-3; TRBD2 is a possible D gene (6 bases). With 0 bases removed from V and 11 bases from J, the gap between germline ends came to 15 bases. Germline V lookup: CDR1 DFQATT, CDR2 SNEGSKA (reference sequence). The CDR3 covers 13 residues. This CDR3 is CSARDRESRVQYF. CDR3 coding DNA: TGCAGTGCTAGAGATCGGGAGTCCCGCGTGCAGTATTTT.

The CDR3 spells CASSPRLAGDTQYF. The DNA for the CDR3 is TGTGCCAGCAGCCCCCGTCTAGCGGGAGATACGCAGTATTTT. The rearrangement uses TRBV4-2 and TRBJ2-3, with TRBD2 identical over 8 bases. This CDR3 is 14 amino acids long. Germline CDR1 reads LGHNA; CDR2 reads YNFKEQ. V lost 4 bases and J lost 5; bases outside the gene matches: 5.

Only a few counts were recorded for this clonotype. The chain links TRBV4-1 to TRBJ1-4; no reliable D call. Trimming removed 0 bases from V and 8 bases from J, with 10 bases in between. This CDR3 region has 14 residues. The germline V gene has CDR1 MGHRA and CDR2 YSYEKL. The CDR3, as DNA: TGCGCCAGCAGCCAAGATCGACCTGGGGAAAAACTGTTTTTT. Translating it yields CASSQDRPGEKLFF.

This clonotype was seen a few times. The V and J genes are TRBV20-1 and TRBJ2-7, with no clear D. The CDR3 totals 15 residues. The germline CDR1 and CDR2 sequences are DFQATT and SNEGSKA (reference sequence). Trimming removed 2 bases from V and 0 bases from J, with 14 bases in between. CDR3 in DNA: TGCAGTGCTAGACCCTCAACACTTAGCTCCTACGAGCAGTACTTC. Protein product: CSARPSTLSSYEQYF.

This clonotype occurred a few times. CDR3 sequence reads: CASSYHQQGPVDTQYF. The CDR3 DNA reads as TGTGCCAGCAGTTACCACCAACAGGGGCCCGTGGATACGCAGTATTTT. The rearrangement links TRBV6-5 to TRBJ2-3; TRBD1 aligns across 7 bases. Germline assignment: CDR1 MNHEY and CDR2 SVGAGI. The junction had 11 bases not matched to a gene; V was cut back by 2 bases and J by 6 bases. CDR3 length: 16 residues.

This clonotype was seen a few times. The rearrangement links TRBV4-2 to TRBJ1-2, with TRBD1 matching 9 bases. The CDR3 totals 15 residues. Trimming took 0 bases from V and 8 from J; bases not matched to a gene: 7. Germline CDR1 LGHNA, CDR2 YNFKEQ. CDR3 in DNA: TGTGCCAGCAGCCAAGATAGGAGGACAGGGGCCGGCTACACCTTC. Amino acids: CASSQDRRTGAGYTF.

This chain uses TRBV14 with TRBJ1-1; 7 bases are a match to TRBD1. V was pared by 4 bases and J by 5 bases, with 10 bases of the junction left unmatched. This CDR3 has 15 amino acids. Germline CDR1 SGHDN, CDR2 FVKESK. The DNA of the CDR3 is TGTGCCAGCAGCCCCCCGACAGGGAGAAAAACTGAAGCTTTCTTT. It yields the protein CASSPPTGRKTEAFF.

The V and J genes are TRBV6-2 or TRBV6-3 and TRBJ2-3; possibly TRBD2 for D (7 bases). CDR3 size: 15 residues. Trimming took 2 bases from V and 5 from J, leaving 14 bases between them. Germline loops: CDR1 MNHEY, CDR2 SVGEGT. This chain's CDR3 is CASSYASGGGDTQYF. CDR3 coding DNA: TGTGCCAGCAGTTACGCTAGCGGAGGGGGAGATACGCAGTATTTT.

This clonotype has a handful of counts. V and J are TRBV6-2 or TRBV6-3 and TRBJ2-5; possible D gene TRBD1, 5 bases. The V gene's germline CDR1 is MNHEY and CDR2 SVGEGT. The CDR3 contains 15 residues. V lost 5 bases to trimming and J lost 4 bases, with 17 bases between them. CDR3 sequence reads: CASSARRVTGETQYF. DNA of the CDR3: TGTGCCAGCAGTGCACGCAGGGTGACGGGAGAGACCCAGTACTTC.

The chain combines TRBV20-1 with TRBJ1-6; 7 bases agree with TRBD1. The V and J ends lost 3 bases and 8 bases, in that order; junction bases with no gene match: 25. This CDR3 contains 20 residues. Germline V gene sequence: CDR1 DFQATT, CDR2 SNEGSKA (reference sequence). CDR3 loop: CSASSTSEDRWRSDYSPLHF. The CDR3 DNA is TGCAGTGCTAGTAGCACTTCCGAGGACAGGTGGCGGTCCGACTATTCACCCCTCCACTTT.

The J gene is TRBJ2-7, the V gene TRBV27, with 10 nucleotides matching TRBD1. Germline V gene data show CDR1 as MNHEY and CDR2 as SMNVEV (reference sequence). J gave up 3 bases and V 6 bases, and 5 bases lay outside the gene matches. This CDR3 is 14 amino acids long. The chain's CDR3 is CASRPGQGIYEQYF. In DNA form, the CDR3 reads TGTGCCAGCAGGCCGGGACAGGGGATCTACGAGCAGTACTTC.

The chain is built from TRBV15 and TRBJ1-4, with no clear D. The CDR3 loop spans 17 amino acids. The germline V gene has CDR1 LNHNV and CDR2 YYDKDF (reference sequence). V was cut by 1 base and J by 8 bases, with 20 bases left in between. The CDR3, as DNA: TGTGCCACCAGCAGAGTGCCCGCGCAAACACGATTCGAAAAACTGTTTTTT. Translated: CATSRVPAQTRFEKLFF. The full variable domain, its missing parts supplied by reference TRBV15 and TRBJ1-4, is DAMVIQNPRYQVTQFGKPVTLSCSQTLNHNVMYWYQQKSSQAPKLLFHYYDKDFNNEADTPDNFQSRRPNTSFCFLDIRSPGLGDTAMYLCATSRVPAQTRFEKLFFGSGTQLSVL.

The chain recombines TRBV27 with TRBJ2-3, with a tentative D call TRBD1 (6 bases). The CDR3 loop spans 14 amino acids. Germline loops: CDR1 MNHEY, CDR2 SMNVEV (reference sequence). Trimming cost V 6 bases and J 6 bases, with 16 bases left between them. In DNA, the CDR3 is TGTGCCAGCAGGGGGCACAGGGTCTGGGATACGCAGTATTTT. Its protein product is CASRGHRVWDTQYF.

This clonotype was detected ten times or more. The rearrangement uses TRBV29-1 and TRBJ2-7; weak D call: TRBD2 (5 bases). The CDR3 contains 14 residues. Germline assignment: CDR1 SQVTM and CDR2 ANQGSEA. Trimming left V 3 bases short and J 7 bases short, with 19 bases between. CDR3 coding DNA: TGCAGCGTTGAGTTTCAGGCGGGTGGGCGAGAGCAGTACTTC. It translates to CSVEFQAGGREQYF.

This clonotype has just a few counts. In nucleotides, the CDR3 is TGCAGCGTTCAAGGGCAGGGGGTTAGGGGCTACGAGCAGTACTTC. Translating gives CSVQGQGVRGYEQYF. The rearrangement joins TRBV29-1 to TRBJ2-4; 7 bases align to TRBD1. The J call may be faulty, since TRBJ2-7 better matches the DNA end. The CDR3 has 15 residues. Germline V gene lookup returns CDR1 SQVTM and CDR2 ANQGSEA.

The chain links TRBV4-2 to TRBJ1-5, with D unresolved. The V and J ends lost 3 bases and 3 bases respectively, with 6 bases between them. CDR1 and CDR2 from the germline V gene are LGHNA and YNFKEQ. The length of the CDR3 is 13 residues. CDR3 protein: CASSQMNNQPQHF. CDR3 DNA sequence: TGTGCCAGCAGCCAGATGAACAATCAGCCCCAGCATTTT.

This chain uses TRBV28 with TRBJ2-3, with D possibly being TRBD1 (5 bases). The ends were cut back, 4 bases at V and 2 bases at J, with 16 bases in the middle. In germline, CDR1 is MDHEN, CDR2 SYDVKM. This CDR3 has 16 residues. The CDR3 reads CASSSPEAGHTDTQYF. The CDR3 DNA reads as TGTGCCAGCAGTTCCCCTGAGGCAGGGCACACAGATACGCAGTATTTT. The full variable domain, rest sourced from reference TRBV28 and TRBJ2-3, is DVKVTQSSRYLVKRTGEKVFLECVQDMDHENMFWYRQDPGLGLRLIYFSYDVKMKEKGDIPEGYSVSREKKERFSLILESASTNQTSMYLCASSSPEAGHTDTQYFGPGTRLTVL.

The chain carries TRBV7-2 and TRBJ2-4; possibly TRBD1 or TRBD2 for D (6 bases each). The germline V and J ends were trimmed by 5 bases and 5 bases, with 16 bases remaining between them. Germline V CDR1 and CDR2: SGHTA, FQGNSA. The CDR3 is made up of 15 amino acids. DNA for the CDR3: TGTGCCAGCAGCATTGGAGGGGGAAGAGAAAACATTCAGTACTTC. Translating it yields CASSIGGGRENIQYF.

This clonotype was counted a single time. This chain links TRBV6-2 or TRBV6-3 with TRBJ2-5; 8 nucleotides align to TRBD2. Trimming removed 6 bases from V and 5 bases from J; junction bases left unmatched: 8. This CDR3 has 14 residues. Germline V gene lookup returns CDR1 MNHEY and CDR2 SVGEGT. The CDR3 loop reads CASSPKRERETQYF. In DNA form, the CDR3 reads TGTGCCAGCAGCCCTAAGCGGGAGCGGGAGACCCAGTACTTC.

The chain employs TRBV3-1 and TRBJ2-5; D possibly corresponds to TRBD2 (6 bases). The J call may not be correct, given that the DNA end is closer to TRBJ2-7. This CDR3 is 15 amino acids long. CDR1 and CDR2 (germline): LGHDT, YNNKEL (reference sequence). The DNA of the CDR3 is TGTGCCAGCAGCCAAGATTACGCGACTAGTGGCGAGCAGTACTTC. Residues: CASSQDYATSGEQYF.

This clonotype was counted between two and nine times. The V call is TRBV4-2, the J call TRBJ1-5, with 10 bases that match TRBD1. V lost 3 bases, J lost 8 bases, and 7 bases stayed unmatched. This CDR3 comprises 15 residues. Germline CDR1 is LGHNA and CDR2 is YNFKEQ. CDR3 amino acids: CASSQRTGGSKPQHF. In DNA, the CDR3 is TGTGCCAGCAGCCAGAGGACAGGGGGAAGTAAGCCCCAGCATTTT.

The chain recombines TRBV6-1 with TRBJ2-2, with a tentative D call TRBD2 (6 bases). V gave up 5 bases and J gave up 4 bases, with 20 bases separating them. The CDR3 consists of 17 residues. Per germline, CDR1 MNHNS and CDR2 SASEGT. The CDR3 loop reads CASSLGTVGGSTGELFF. The CDR3 bases are TGTGCCAGCAGTCTCGGGACGGTGGGGGGAAGCACCGGGGAGCTGTTTTTT.

This clonotype turned up a few times. The V gene is TRBV24-1, the J gene TRBJ1-5; 9 bases match TRBD1. V dropped 2 bases and J dropped 7; count of bases not matched to a gene: 2. The CDR3 consists of 14 residues. Germline V gene lookup returns CDR1 KGHDR and CDR2 SFDVKD. In nucleotides, the CDR3 is TGTGCCACCAGTGATTGGACAGGGGCACAGCCCCAGCATTTT. It encodes CATSDWTGAQPQHF.

This clonotype turned up a few times. This chain links TRBV20-1 with TRBJ2-7; D possibly uses TRBD1 or TRBD2 (5 bases each). There are 16 residues in the CDR3. Germline values: CDR1 DFQATT, CDR2 SNEGSKA (reference sequence). Deletions cut 0 bases from V and 0 bases from J, with 15 bases between. CDR3 DNA: TGCAGTGCTAGAGATAGGGGACGACTAAGCTCCTACGAGCAGTACTTC. Its protein product is CSARDRGRLSSYEQYF.

A single count supports this clonotype. This chain links TRBV9 with TRBJ2-7, with D possibly matching TRBD1 (5 bases). Trimming cost V 4 bases and J 2 bases, with 13 bases left between them. CDR3 length equals 14 residues. Germline CDR1 is SGDLS and CDR2 is YYNGEE. The CDR3 nucleotides read TGTGCCAGCAGCTTCCAGGGCCCCCCCTACGAGCAGTACTTC. Protein: CASSFQGPPYEQYF. The variable domain in full, completed from reference TRBV9 and TRBJ2-7, reads DSGVTQTPKHLITATGQRVTLRCSPRSGDLSVYWYQQSLDQGLQFLIQYYNGEERAKGNILERFSAQQFPDLHSELNLSSLELGDSALYFCASSFQGPPYEQYFGPGTRLTVT.

In its sample, this clonotype was seen a few times. The V call is TRBV4-2, the J call TRBJ2-5; 7 bases fit TRBD1. The germline V gene encodes CDR1 LGHNA and CDR2 YNFKEQ. This CDR3 comprises 16 residues. The V segment lost 4 bases and the J segment 6 bases; nucleotides outside the gene matches: 14. DNA of the CDR3: TGTGCCAGCAGCCGAAATTCCGAACAGGGGATTCAGACCCAGTACTTC. It is translated as CASSRNSEQGIQTQYF.